The next 28 T cell receptor beta chains were all read from a single sample in a study of siplizumab effects on memory and regulatory T cells. TCRdb's table, derived via immunoSEQ multiplex PCR, lists solely in-frame clones and lacks some. The sample has 56,000 or so clones, over 95% seen once; the top ten hold approximately 0.99%. The material sequenced was naive CD8+ T cells sorted from blood. Receptors originate from a human donor in good health.

V gene TRBV5-1 combines with J gene TRBJ2-7; D is ambiguous. CDR3 length equals 14 residues. The V end lost 0 bases, the J end lost 6 bases, and 13 bases lay between the germline ends. CDR1 is SGHRS and CDR2 is YFSETQ in the germline V gene. CDR3 sequence reads: CASSLGDPSSEQYF. CDR3 nucleotides: TGCGCCAGCAGCTTGGGAGACCCTTCATCCGAGCAGTACTTC.

This rearrangement joins TRBV6-1 to TRBJ2-7, with D possibly being TRBD2 (5 bases). Deletions cut 6 bases from V and 4 bases from J, with 10 bases between. CDR3 length equals 12 residues. The germline gives CDR1 MNHNS, CDR2 SASEGT. The CDR3 loop is CASRTGIYEQYF. As DNA, the CDR3 is TGTGCCAGCAGAACCGGGATATACGAGCAGTACTTC.

The DNA of the CDR3 is TGTGCCACGTCATCCCATACAGGGAACTCTGGGGCCAACGTCCTGACTTTC. The encoded protein is CATSSHTGNSGANVLTF. The chain has TRBV27 and TRBJ2-6; tentative D call: TRBD1 (6 bases). Trimming pared 10 bases from V and 0 bases from J, leaving 19 bases between. Germline V gene data show CDR1 as MNHEY and CDR2 as SMNVEV (reference sequence). The CDR3 extends over 17 amino acids. The whole variable domain, remainder taken from reference TRBV27 and TRBJ2-6, is EAQVTQNPRYLITVTGKKLTVTCSQNMNHEYMSWYRQDPGLGLRQIYYSMNVEVTDKGDVPEGYKVSRKEKRNFPLILESPSPNQTSLYFCATSSHTGNSGANVLTFGAGSRLTVL.

The J gene is TRBJ2-5, the V gene TRBV9; D tentatively reads TRBD1 or TRBD2 (5 bases each). Trimming shortened V by 3 bases and J by 2 bases, and 11 bases separated the two germline ends. Germline V gene lookup returns CDR1 SGDLS and CDR2 YYNGEE. The CDR3 totals 14 residues. The CDR3 region has the DNA TGTGCCAGCAGCGATGGGGACCTGCAAGAGACCCAGTACTTC. This sequence encodes CASSDGDLQETQYF.

The count of this clone is one. The rearrangement uses TRBV6-5 and TRBJ1-5; 7 bases are a match to TRBD1. V was clipped by 2 bases and J by 7 bases; unmatched bases: 5. The CDR3 totals 14 residues. Per germline, CDR1 MNHEY and CDR2 SVGAGI. The CDR3 DNA follows: TGTGCCAGCAGTTACGGGGGGACAGAACAGCCCCAGCATTTT. Encoded protein: CASSYGGTEQPQHF.

V and J are TRBV2 and TRBJ2-1, with 11 bases matching TRBD2. V shed 8 bases and J 4 bases; nucleotides not matched to a gene: 4. This CDR3 contains 14 residues. The germline gives CDR1 SNHLY, CDR2 FYNNEI. CDR3 sequence: CASSGLAGYNEQFF. Written as DNA, the CDR3 is TGTGCCAGCTCAGGACTAGCGGGTTACAATGAGCAGTTCTTC. Together with reference TRBV2 and TRBJ2-1, the CDR3 gives the full variable domain: EPEVTQTPSHQVTQMGQEVILRCVPISNHLYFYWYRQILGQKVEFLVSFYNNEISEKSEIFDDQFSVERPDGSNFTLKIRSTKLEDSAMYFCASSGLAGYNEQFFGPGTRLTVL.

The chain is built from TRBV9 and TRBJ2-1; 8 bases fit TRBD2. CDR3 size: 15 residues. Trimming cost V 4 bases and J 2 bases; bases outside gene matches: 5. Per germline, CDR1 SGDLS and CDR2 YYNGEE. The CDR3 region has the DNA TGTGCCAGCAGCAATAGCGGGGATACCTACAATGAGCAGTTCTTC. Encoded protein: CASSNSGDTYNEQFF.

V usage is TRBV10-2 and J usage is TRBJ1-2; TRBD1 matches at 8 bases. Germline trimming cut 8 bases from V and 7 bases from J; bases unmatched to any gene: 6. Germline V gene data show CDR1 as WSHSY and CDR2 as SAAADI. CDR3 size: 12 residues. The CDR3 protein is CASGDRGGGYTF. The DNA for the CDR3 is TGCGCCAGCGGAGACAGGGGTGGTGGCTACACCTTC.

This sequence joins TRBV2 and TRBJ1-1, with D possibly matching TRBD1 (6 bases). The germline gives CDR1 SNHLY, CDR2 FYNNEI. V was pared by 2 bases and J by 5 bases, with 9 bases between. This CDR3 is built from 13 residues. CDR3 bases: TGTGCCAGCAGTGAACAGGGGTGGACTGAAGCTTTCTTT. It specifies CASSEQGWTEAFF.

This chain joins TRBV9 and TRBJ1-6; maybe TRBD1 (5 bases). V was trimmed by 3 bases and J by 7 bases, leaving 17 bases between them. CDR3 length: 16 amino acids. From germline, CDR1 is SGDLS and CDR2 YYNGEE. The DNA of the CDR3 is TGTGCCAGCAGCGCGGACCCTGGACATCAGAATTCACCCCTCCACTTT. This gives the protein CASSADPGHQNSPLHF.

The J gene is TRBJ2-1, the V gene TRBV6-1; TRBD2 matches 7 bases. The CDR3 is 17 amino acids. Germline CDR1 is MNHNS and CDR2 is SASEGT. Unmatched junction bases numbered 14, after V lost 1 base and J lost 8 bases. The CDR3 sequence: CASSEETWGRAADEQFF. The DNA for the CDR3 is TGTGCCAGCAGTGAAGAAACATGGGGGAGGGCCGCGGATGAGCAGTTCTTC.

The gene calls are TRBV4-1 and TRBJ2-7; 8 nucleotides agree with TRBD1. The V segment lost 0 bases and the J segment 0 bases; nucleotides outside the gene matches: 4. The CDR3 runs 16 residues. Germline assignment: CDR1 MGHRA and CDR2 YSYEKL. The CDR3 loop is CASSQDKQGASYEQYF. In DNA, the CDR3 is TGCGCCAGCAGCCAAGATAAGCAGGGGGCCTCCTACGAGCAGTACTTC.

This chain uses TRBV9 with TRBJ2-3; D gene ambiguous. CDR3 length: 14 residues. Trimming removed 3 bases at V and 2 bases at J, with 10 bases between. Germline lookup yields CDR1 SGDLS and CDR2 YYNGEE. The CDR3 is CASSGPSDTDTQYF. DNA for the CDR3: TGTGCCAGCAGCGGACCTTCTGACACAGATACGCAGTATTTT.

J is TRBJ1-2 and V is TRBV5-1; 7 positions agree with TRBD1. After removal of 4 bases from V and 6 bases from J, the junction contained 12 bases not matched to a gene. The germline gives CDR1 SGHRS, CDR2 YFSETQ. The CDR3 is made up of 15 amino acids. CDR3 sequence (DNA): TGCGCCAGCAGCACAGGGGACTCGATAAGGGATGGCTACACCTTC. It is translated as CASSTGDSIRDGYTF.

V and J are TRBV7-9 and TRBJ2-3; D is uncertain. V was cut by 5 bases and J by 0 bases, with 12 bases left in between. The CDR3 is 15 residues long. Looked up from germline, CDR1 is SEHNR and CDR2 is FQNEAQ (reference sequence). The CDR3, as DNA: TGTGCCAGCAGCCAGTGGGATCCTAGCACAGATACGCAGTATTTT. Translating gives CASSQWDPSTDTQYF.

Turning to this clone: Other DNA sequences in the sample encode the same CDR3. The rearrangement joins TRBV29-1 to TRBJ2-7; D is uncertain. Trimming removed 4 bases at V and 0 bases at J, with 4 bases between. Germline V lookup: CDR1 SQVTM, CDR2 ANQGSEA. The CDR3 runs to 11 residues. The CDR3 coding sequence is TGCAGCGTTGGGGACTCCTACGAGCAGTACTTC. Translating gives CSVGDSYEQYF.

V gene TRBV4-3 combines with J gene TRBJ2-7; the D gene is possibly TRBD2 (5 bases). The CDR3 sequence is 17 residues long. The ends were cut back, 0 bases at V and 2 bases at J, with 17 bases in the middle. CDR1 LGHNA and CDR2 YSLEER come from the germline V gene. The CDR3 coding sequence is TGCGCCAGCAGCCAAGAAGAGGCCGGGGTCTTTCCCTACGAGCAGTACTTC. As protein: CASSQEEAGVFPYEQYF.

This rearrangement joins TRBV5-1 to TRBJ1-3; D perhaps matches TRBD1 (6 bases). Germline V gene sequence: CDR1 SGHRS, CDR2 YFSETQ. The V and J ends lost 0 bases and 0 bases respectively, with 16 bases between them. The length of the CDR3 is 18 residues. CDR3 residues: CASSLEGGPGVSGNTIYF. The CDR3 nucleotides are TGCGCCAGCAGCTTGGAGGGTGGTCCAGGGGTCTCTGGAAACACCATATATTTT.

The V and J genes are TRBV5-1 and TRBJ1-1; perhaps TRBD1 as D (6 bases). There are 14 residues in the CDR3. Per germline, CDR1 SGHRS and CDR2 YFSETQ. Trimming shortened V by 1 base and J by 6 bases, and 13 bases separated the two germline ends. The CDR3 sequence: CASSLSQGRAEAFF. Written as DNA, the CDR3 is TGCGCCAGCAGCTTGTCCCAGGGGAGGGCTGAAGCTTTCTTT.

V usage is TRBV5-1 and J usage is TRBJ2-1; unclear D gene. Germline CDR1 and CDR2: SGHRS and YFSETQ. V lost 4 bases to trimming and J lost 0 bases, with 11 bases between them. The CDR3 is 15 residues long. The CDR3 region is CASSEGSSSYNEQFF. As DNA, the CDR3 is TGCGCCAGCAGCGAAGGCTCTAGCTCCTACAATGAGCAGTTCTTC.

The chain links TRBV29-1 to TRBJ1-2; D remains unclear. Looked up from germline, CDR1 is SQVTM and CDR2 is ANQGSEA. Trimming shortened V by 4 bases and J by 4 bases, and 7 bases separated the two germline ends. This CDR3 has 11 amino acids. CDR3 bases: TGCAGCGTTGTTTCGATCTATGGCTACACCTTC. It is translated as CSVVSIYGYTF.

The chain links TRBV5-4 to TRBJ2-1; D possibly corresponds to TRBD2 (6 bases). V lost 0 bases and J lost 9, with 7 bases in between. CDR1 is SGHNT, CDR2 YYREEE, per germline (reference sequence). The CDR3 extends over 12 amino acids. The CDR3 loop is CASSLVGGEQFF. CDR3 coding DNA: TGTGCCAGCAGCTTGGTCGGGGGTGAGCAGTTCTTC.

The chain uses TRBV9 and TRBJ2-5; D is possibly TRBD2 (5 bases). Trimming cost V 8 bases and J 5 bases, with 13 bases left between them. CDR1 is SGDLS, CDR2 YYNGEE, per germline. This CDR3 is built from 12 residues. The CDR3 DNA reads as TGTGCCAGTAGTAACGGGGAGGAGACCCAGTACTTC. This codes for CASSNGEETQYF.

This rearrangement joins TRBV6-5 to TRBJ1-5; D possibly corresponds to TRBD1 (5 bases). CDR3 length: 15 residues. Germline V lookup: CDR1 MNHEY, CDR2 SVGAGI. V lost 3 bases and J lost 4, with 13 bases in between. CDR3 sequence: CASSYVFGGNQPQHF. CDR3 DNA sequence: TGTGCCAGCAGTTATGTATTTGGGGGAAATCAGCCCCAGCATTTT.

V is TRBV14 and J is TRBJ2-1; no firm D call. The length of the CDR3 is 12 residues. The V gene lost 4 bases and the J gene lost 2 bases, with 3 bases spanning the gap. CDR1 and CDR2 (germline): SGHDN, FVKESK. The CDR3 nucleotides read TGTGCCAGCAGCCTGACCTACAATGAGCAGTTCTTC. Encoded protein: CASSLTYNEQFF.

This chain joins TRBV7-3 and TRBJ2-1; 9 nucleotides match TRBD1. Germline-derived CDR1 and CDR2 are SGHTA and FQGTGA. The CDR3 contains 14 residues. Unmatched junction bases numbered 2, after V lost 2 bases and J lost 6 bases. The CDR3 region has the DNA TGTGCCAGCAGCTTAGGGACAGGGACCAATGAGCAGTTCTTC. This codes for CASSLGTGTNEQFF. Full variable domain (missing parts from reference TRBV7-3 and TRBJ2-1): GAGVSQTPSNKVTEKGKYVELRCDPISGHTALYWYRQSLGQGPEFLIYFQGTGAADDSGLPNDRFFAVRPEGSVSTLKIQRTERGDSAVYLCASSLGTGTNEQFFGPGTRLTVL.

The chain carries TRBV29-1 and TRBJ2-7; 9 nucleotides match TRBD2. The CDR3 has 12 amino acids. The germline V gene has CDR1 SQVTM and CDR2 ANQGSEA. The V segment lost 6 bases and the J segment 3 bases; nucleotides outside the gene matches: 3. DNA of the CDR3: TGCAGCGTGGATAGCGGGAGCTACGAGCAGTACTTC. This gives the protein CSVDSGSYEQYF.

This rearrangement joins TRBV6-1 to TRBJ2-3; D not certain. The CDR3 loop spans 14 amino acids. V shed 7 bases and J shed 1 base, with 12 bases lying between them. Looked up from germline, CDR1 is MNHNS and CDR2 is SASEGT. The CDR3 DNA is TGTGCCAGCACTAACACTCGGCGCACAGATACGCAGTATTTT. Translating it yields CASTNTRRTDTQYF.